The 16 T cell receptor beta chains below all came from one sample that was sequenced in a study of cytomegalovirus exposure and HLA in healthy donors. Amplification used 60 Vbeta primers and 13 Jbeta primers. Using immunoSEQ multiplex PCR, the repertoire was profiled, and TCRdb retains in-frame clones only, with some absent. The sample lists approximately 110,000 clones; 15% were seen once. Sequenced sample: PBMCs. The receptors shown here come from a woman aged 18 to 35 in good health and CMV-seronegative.

The rearrangement joins TRBV2 to TRBJ2-5, with D maybe TRBD1 (8 bases). V was pared by 6 bases and J by 5 bases, with 16 bases between. The CDR3 extends over 14 amino acids. Germline V gene lookup returns CDR1 SNHLY and CDR2 FYNNEI. The CDR3 spells CASSNTGGGETQYF. The DNA of the CDR3 is TGTGCCAGCAGCAATACAGGGGGAGGGGAGACCCAGTACTTC.

This clone was detected a few times. The rearrangement links TRBV2 to TRBJ2-3; 7 nucleotides align to TRBD2. CDR1 and CDR2 from the germline V gene are SNHLY and FYNNEI. Germline trimming cut 5 bases from V and 2 bases from J; bases unmatched to any gene: 7. This CDR3 contains 15 residues. CDR3 DNA sequence: TGTGCCAGCAGTTTGGCGGGGACTACCACAGATACGCAGTATTTT. This encodes CASSLAGTTTDTQYF. Complete variable domain (other parts from reference TRBV2 and TRBJ2-3): EPEVTQTPSHQVTQMGQEVILRCVPISNHLYFYWYRQILGQKVEFLVSFYNNEISEKSEIFDDQFSVERPDGSNFTLKIRSTKLEDSAMYFCASSLAGTTTDTQYFGPGTRLTVL.

This clone was counted between two and nine times. The V and J genes are TRBV6-5 and TRBJ2-3, with D possibly TRBD2 on 6 matching bases. CDR1 is MNHEY and CDR2 is SVGAGI in the germline V gene. CDR3 length: 14 amino acids. V was trimmed by 6 bases and J by 4 bases, leaving 14 bases between them. The CDR3 nucleotides read TGTGCCAGCAGGGGACTGCGAAGAGCAGATACGCAGTATTTT. This encodes CASRGLRRADTQYF.

This clone was detected a few times. The CDR3 bases are TGTGCCAGCAGCGTCGAAGACTCCTCCTACAATGAGCAGTTCTTC. Its protein product is CASSVEDSSYNEQFF. The gene calls are TRBV9 and TRBJ2-1; D remains unclear. V was clipped by 2 bases and J by 0 bases, with 9 bases between them. CDR1 and CDR2 from the germline V gene are SGDLS and YYNGEE. This CDR3 has 15 amino acids.

The CDR3 coding sequence is TGTGCCAGCAGCTTGGAGGGGTTGAACACTGAAGCTTTCTTT. Protein product: CASSLEGLNTEAFF. V is TRBV5-8 and J is TRBJ1-1, with D tentatively TRBD1 (5 bases). The V end lost 0 bases, the J end lost 0 bases, and 6 bases lay between the germline ends. The V gene's germline CDR1 is SGHTS and CDR2 YDEGEE. CDR3 length: 14 amino acids.

This chain connects TRBV7-8 to TRBJ2-5; TRBD2 agrees at 15 bases. Germline V gives CDR1 SGHVS, CDR2 FQNEAQ. Trimming removed 5 bases from V and 4 bases from J; junction bases left unmatched: 5. The CDR3 runs 16 residues. The CDR3 here is CASSPPGLAGGETQYF. The CDR3 DNA reads as TGTGCCAGCAGCCCGCCGGGACTAGCGGGAGGAGAGACCCAGTACTTC.

The chain recombines TRBV5-1 with TRBJ2-1; 13 bases match TRBD2. From germline, CDR1 is SGHRS and CDR2 YFSETQ. This CDR3 region has 14 residues. Trimming removed 8 bases from V and 3 bases from J; junction bases left unmatched: 2. CDR3 DNA sequence: TGCGCCAGTCGGACTAGCGGGGGCTACAATGAGCAGTTCTTC. Translating it yields CASRTSGGYNEQFF.

This clone was counted only a few times. The V gene is TRBV5-6, the J gene TRBJ1-5; a possible D gene is TRBD1 (5 bases). The V end lost 2 bases, the J end lost 8 bases, and 14 bases lay between the germline ends. Germline CDR1 reads SGHDT; CDR2 reads YYEEEE. This CDR3 is 14 amino acids long. CDR3 sequence (DNA): TGTGCCAGCAGCTTAAATGGGACTCCTAAGCCCCAGCATTTT. It is translated as CASSLNGTPKPQHF.

A few counts support this clone. An end of the junction does not agree with germline; a read error may underlie this. This rearrangement joins TRBV30 to TRBJ1-1, with D uncertain. In germline, CDR1 is GTSNPN, CDR2 SVGIG (reference sequence). The CDR3 has 12 amino acids. CDR3 DNA sequence: TGTGCCTGGAGTGAACTAAACATTGAAGCTTTCTTT. Its protein product is CAWSELNIEAFF.

This clone was detected a few times. The chain is built from TRBV2 and TRBJ1-6; the D gene is possibly TRBD1 (6 bases). The CDR3 is 15 residues long. Deletions cut 1 base from V and 10 bases from J, with 14 bases between. Germline V gene data show CDR1 as SNHLY and CDR2 as FYNNEI. The CDR3 reads CASSEERGGGSPLHF. The DNA for the CDR3 is TGTGCCAGCAGTGAAGAACGCGGGGGCGGATCACCCCTCCACTTT.

The genes are TRBV7-2 and TRBJ2-3; TRBD2 aligns across 15 bases. This CDR3 region has 17 residues. The germline V gene has CDR1 SGHTA and CDR2 FQGNSA. The ends lost 5 bases at V and 5 bases at J; junction bases unmatched: 8. The CDR3 loop is CASSPGLAGGPGDTQYF. CDR3 coding DNA: TGTGCCAGCAGCCCTGGACTAGCGGGGGGGCCTGGAGATACGCAGTATTTT.

This clone was recorded a few times. The genes are TRBV28 and TRBJ1-1; D perhaps matches TRBD1 (6 bases). V was trimmed by 10 bases and J by 0 bases, leaving 12 bases between them. Germline V gives CDR1 MDHEN, CDR2 SYDVKM. There are 13 residues in the CDR3. CDR3 sequence reads: CATSDRMNTEAFF. In nucleotides, the CDR3 is TGTGCCACATCGGACAGAATGAACACTGAAGCTTTCTTT.

The CDR3: CASSPVGGARYEQYF. The CDR3 DNA sequence: TGCGCCAGCAGCCCCGTAGGCGGGGCCCGCTACGAGCAGTACTTC. The V gene is TRBV4-1, the J gene TRBJ2-5, with D perhaps TRBD2 (6 bases). The J call is in doubt because the DNA end fits TRBJ2-7 better. The germline V gene encodes CDR1 MGHRA and CDR2 YSYEKL. CDR3 size: 15 residues.

V usage is TRBV6-6 and J usage is TRBJ2-3; 10 nucleotides match TRBD2. Trimming removed 6 bases from V and 4 bases from J; junction bases left unmatched: 7. Germline lookup yields CDR1 MNHNY and CDR2 SVGAGI (reference sequence). This CDR3 has 15 residues. In DNA, the CDR3 is TGTGCCAGCAGCTACAGCGGGAGGGCCCCAGATACGCAGTATTTT. It is translated as CASSYSGRAPDTQYF.

The chain couples TRBV19 to TRBJ2-2; D perhaps matches TRBD2 (5 bases). This CDR3 has 15 amino acids. V was clipped by 7 bases and J by 0 bases, with 12 bases between them. Germline values: CDR1 LNHDA, CDR2 SQIVND (reference sequence). The CDR3, as DNA: TGTGCCAGTACCCGGACTGGAACGAACACCGGGGAGCTGTTTTTT. This translates into CASTRTGTNTGELFF. Variable domain in full (rest from reference TRBV19 and TRBJ2-2): DGGITQSPKYLFRKEGQNVTLSCEQNLNHDAMYWYRQDPGQGLRLIYYSQIVNDFQKGDIAEGYSVSREKKESFPLTVTSAQKNPTAFYLCASTRTGTNTGELFFGEGSRLTVL.

This clone was detected only a few times. The chain couples TRBV6-5 to TRBJ1-5, with D maybe TRBD1 (5 bases). The CDR3 loop spans 14 amino acids. Trimming pared 6 bases from V and 5 bases from J, leaving 14 bases between. CDR1 and CDR2 from the germline V gene are MNHEY and SVGAGI. In nucleotides, the CDR3 is TGTGCCAGCAGCCGTGGACAAGGGCATCAGCCCCAGCATTTT. Encoded protein: CASSRGQGHQPQHF.